This is a list of T cell receptor beta chains from one sample in a study of early T cells in non-severe SARS-CoV-2 infection. TCRdb used MiXCR to reprocess the 5' RACE reads, holding one entry per CDR3 protein. The sample has approximately 66,000 distinct CDR3 sequences; less than 15% are singletons. The sample comprised whole blood. The receptors derive from an adult who was a healthcare worker with PCR-confirmed SARS-CoV-2 infection or an uninfected control (not recorded which). Both conserved end residues are part of each CDR3. The D gene is left open where the match is weak. The listing skips clone size in some rows; elsewhere it reads once, few, many or a size class.

TRBV6-2/TRBV6-3	TRBJ2-3	TRBD2	many	TGTGCCAGCAGTTCCCCTAGCGGGAGTCCTGAGGATACGCAGTATTTT	CASSSPSGSPEDTQYF
TRBV15	TRBJ2-1	NA	many	TGTGCCACCAGCAGAATGGGGGGCAGGGAGCAGTTCTTC	CATSRMGGREQFF
TRBV7-6	TRBJ2-3	NA	many	TGTGCCAGCAGCCCAGGACAGATCCTTACGCAGTATTTT	CASSPGQILTQYF
TRBV20-1	TRBJ1-1	TRBD1	many	TGCAGTGCTAGCCCTCCGTCGGGGACAGGGAGAACTGAAGCTTTCTTT	CSASPPSGTGRTEAFF
TRBV12-3/TRBV12-4	TRBJ1-4	NA	many	TGTGCCAGCAGTTTAACCGATGAAAAACTGTTTTTT	CASSLTDEKLFF
TRBV12-3/TRBV12-4	TRBJ2-3	TRBD2	NA	TGTGCCAGCAGACAAGGGACTAGCGGGGGGGCAGATACGCAGTATTTT	CASRQGTSGGADTQYF
TRBV5-1	TRBJ2-6	TRBD1	once	TGCGCCAGCAGCCTCCTACAGGGGGCGGGGGCCAACGTCCTGACTTTC	CASSLLQGAGANVLTF
TRBV12-3/TRBV12-4	TRBJ1-1	NA	many	TGTGCCAGCAGTTTGGCGGCGCGTTTAGAAGCTTTCTTT	CASSLAARLEAFF
TRBV3-1	TRBJ1-1	NA	NA	TGTGCCAGCAGCCAAGGGGGAGCTGAAGCTTTCTTT	CASSQGGAEAFF
TRBV10-3	TRBJ2-5	TRBD1	NA	TGTGCCATCAGTGAGGGACAGGGGGGAAGAGAGACCCAGTACTTC	CAISEGQGGRETQYF
TRBV25-1	TRBJ2-7	TRBD1	few	TGTGCCAGCAGTGACTGGACAGGGATGAACGAGCAGTACTTC	CASSDWTGMNEQYF
TRBV29-1	TRBJ2-5	NA	NA	TGCAGCGTTGGGCCCTCAGAGACCCAGTACTTC	CSVGPSETQYF
TRBV13	TRBJ2-5	TRBD2	many	TGTGCCAGCAGCACCCGACTAGCGGCATCCCAAGAGACCCAGTACTTC	CASSTRLAASQETQYF
TRBV29-1	TRBJ1-2	NA	many	TGCAGCGTTGGGGGGACTGGGTATGGCTACACCTTC	CSVGGTGYGYTF
TRBV6-1	TRBJ2-3	TRBD2	many	TGTGCCAGCATTGTACTAGCGGGGACCGCAGATACGCAGTATTTT	CASIVLAGTADTQYF
TRBV6-6	TRBJ1-6	TRBD1	NA	TGTGCCAGCTCCCCTCTGGGACAGGGTACTTCACCCCTCCACTTT	CASSPLGQGTSPLHF
TRBV20-1	TRBJ2-7	TRBD1	many	TGCAGTGCGCTGGACAGGGGACTCTACGAGCAGTACTTC	CSALDRGLYEQYF
TRBV18	TRBJ1-1	NA	many	TGTGCCAGCTCACCCCGTGGGGGTTCAGGAAAAATAATGAACACTGAAGCTTTCTTT	CASSPRGGSGKIMNTEAFF
TRBV4-1	TRBJ1-5	NA	many	TGCGCCAGCAGCCAAGACGGGACGGAGGCCTGGGGACAGCCCCAGCATTTT	CASSQDGTEAWGQPQHF
TRBV5-1	TRBJ2-1	TRBD2	once	TGCGCCAGCAGCTCGGTGGCTAGCGGGTCCTACAATGAGCAGTTCTTC	CASSSVASGSYNEQFF
TRBV11-2	TRBJ2-1	NA	many	TGTGCCAGCAGCTTAGGAGAGAGTTTGGACTTTTGGGACAATGAGCAGTTCTTC	CASSLGESLDFWDNEQFF
TRBV7-2	TRBJ2-3	TRBD2	many	TGTGCCAGCAGCTCTGGACTAGCGGGCCGTAGGGATACGCAGTATTTT	CASSSGLAGRRDTQYF
TRBV2	TRBJ1-2	NA	many	TGTGCCAGCAGTGAAGAAAGCGCGGGAGCTAACTATGGCTACACCTTC	CASSEESAGANYGYTF
TRBV7-3	TRBJ1-1	NA	many	TGTGCCAGCAGCTTACTGGGTAACACTGAAGCTTTCTTT	CASSLLGNTEAFF
TRBV3-1	TRBJ2-2	NA	NA	TGTGCCAGCAGCCCTATCCGAGGGACGCTGTTTTTT	CASSPIRGTLFF
TRBV4-3	TRBJ2-3	NA	few	TGCGCCAGCAGCCAAGCGGCAGCGGGTACAGATACGCAGTATTTT	CASSQAAAGTDTQYF
TRBV29-1	TRBJ1-2	NA	many	TGCAGCGGTGAATCGGTCGGATATGGCTACACCTTC	CSGESVGYGYTF
TRBV4-1	TRBJ2-2	NA	NA	TGCGCCAGCAGAGGTGCTCCGAACACCGGGGAGCTGTTTTTT	CASRGAPNTGELFF
TRBV5-1	TRBJ2-7	NA	NA	TGCGCCAGCAGCTTGGATCCGGCCGGGGAGCAGTACTTC	CASSLDPAGEQYF
TRBV12-2	TRBJ2-7	NA	NA	TGTGCAAGTCGCCGGCCTAGACAGAGTTTGTTTTACGAGCAGTACTTC	CASRRPRQSLFYEQYF
TRBV11-2	TRBJ2-2	NA	many	TGTGCCAGCAGCTTATCGACAGGCGCGGGGACCGGGGAGCTGTTTTTT	CASSLSTGAGTGELFF
TRBV7-9	TRBJ1-2	TRBD1	NA	TGTGCCAGCAGCTTAGGACAGGGGAATGGCTACACCTTC	CASSLGQGNGYTF
TRBV7-9	TRBJ1-5	NA	NA	TGTGCCAGCAGCTTGGGGCACGGTCAGCCCCAGCATTTT	CASSLGHGQPQHF
TRBV20-1	TRBJ2-7	TRBD1	few	TGCAGTGCTAGAGGGGACAGGGCAATTTACGAGCAGTACTTC	CSARGDRAIYEQYF
TRBV9	TRBJ2-3	TRBD2	few	TGTGCCAGCAGCGTCGAAGGGAGGGCGACAGATACGCAGTATTTT	CASSVEGRATDTQYF
TRBV12-3/TRBV12-4	TRBJ1-5	NA	NA	TGTGCCAGCAGTTCCCAACTCGAAGGGGTATGGAGCAATCAGCCCCAGCATTTT	CASSSQLEGVWSNQPQHF
TRBV3-1	TRBJ2-7	TRBD2	many	TGTGCCAGCAGCCAAGGGACTAGCTACGAGCAGTACTTC	CASSQGTSYEQYF
TRBV9	TRBJ2-1	TRBD1	NA	TGTGCCAGCAGCGTAGCGTCAGGGGGCAATGAGCAGTTCTTC	CASSVASGGNEQFF
TRBV7-8	TRBJ1-5	NA	NA	TGTGCCAGCAGCGGACCCAGGAATAGCAATCAGCCCCAGCATTTT	CASSGPRNSNQPQHF
TRBV12-3/TRBV12-4	TRBJ2-1	NA	NA	TGTGCCAGCAGTTTAGGGCGGGGCTCCTACAATGAGCAGTTCTTC	CASSLGRGSYNEQFF
TRBV6-2/TRBV6-3	TRBJ2-7	NA	NA	TGTGCCAGCGGGGTAGTCTCCTACGAGCAGTACTTC	CASGVVSYEQYF
TRBV2	TRBJ2-3	TRBD2	many	TGTGCCAGCAGTGAAGCCACTATGGCGGGGGGGAGCACAGATACGCAGTATTTT	CASSEATMAGGSTDTQYF
TRBV9	TRBJ2-1	TRBD2	few	TGTGCCAGCAGCTCAAGTATAGCGGGAGAAGGTAATGAGCAGTTCTTC	CASSSSIAGEGNEQFF
TRBV20-1	TRBJ2-1	NA	NA	TGCAGTGCTAGAGATCCCCAGGCCCCAAATGAGCAGTTCTTC	CSARDPQAPNEQFF
TRBV4-1	TRBJ1-3	NA	many	TGCGCCAGCAGCCAAGGGGTCGCCCGGGGCAGGAACACCATATATTTT	CASSQGVARGRNTIYF
TRBV2	TRBJ2-1	NA	NA	TGTGCCAGCAGTGCCAATGAGCAGTTCTTC	CASSANEQFF
TRBV12-3/TRBV12-4	TRBJ2-5	TRBD2	few	TGTGCCAGCAGCCTCACCGGGACTAGAGGGGAGACCCAGTACTTC	CASSLTGTRGETQYF
TRBV7-2	TRBJ1-2	NA	many	TGTGCCAGCAGCTTAGAACGGCTCGGAGAGACGGGGAACTTACATGGCTACACCTTC	CASSLERLGETGNLHGYTF
TRBV10-3	TRBJ1-5	TRBD1	NA	TGTGCCATCAGGGAGGGACAGGGTTTACATCAGCCCCAGCATTTT	CAIREGQGLHQPQHF
TRBV30	TRBJ1-5	NA	many	TGTGCCTGGAGTCCACCAGGACATAGCAATCAGCCCCAGCATTTT	CAWSPPGHSNQPQHF
TRBV24-1	TRBJ1-2	TRBD1	many	TGTGCCACCAGTGATCCATCGACAGGGAGCTACACCTTC	CATSDPSTGSYTF
TRBV9	TRBJ2-4	NA	many	TGTGCCAGCAGCGTAGGCGGGGATCCAAAAGCCAAAAACATTCAGTACTTC	CASSVGGDPKAKNIQYF
TRBV21-1	TRBJ2-2	NA	few	TGTGCCAGCAGCAAAGGAGTGTTTCGGCCAGGGCTGAACACCGGGGAGCTGTTTTTT	CASSKGVFRPGLNTGELFF
TRBV9	TRBJ2-7	NA	NA	TGTGCCAGCAGCGTAGTCCCGGGCGGCTACGAGCAGTACTTC	CASSVVPGGYEQYF
TRBV18	TRBJ1-1	NA	many	TGTGCCAGCTCACCATACATCGCAGGGGACATGAACACTGAAGCTTTCTTT	CASSPYIAGDMNTEAFF